Listed here is a single T cell receptor beta chain. The data were obtained in a study of CD8 T cells in Susac syndrome. The CDR3 runs to 16 residues. V shed 5 bases, J shed 4 bases, and the junction held 11 bases outside the gene matches. Germline lookup yields CDR1 SGHTA and CDR2 FQGTGA. Random hexamers served to reverse transcribe roughly 0.5 to 1 ug RNA. The method of amplification for TCR beta CDR3 was immunoSEQ multiplex PCR, covering 54 Vbeta and 13 Jbeta. TCRdb fed the immunoSEQ multiplex PCR reads into MiXCR, producing one record per CDR3 protein. This table has more than 150,000 distinct CDR3 sequences, around 95% appearing once.

The receptor's source is a human donor with Susac syndrome. Material: CD4+ T cells from PBMCs. V and J are TRBV7-3 and TRBJ2-5; TRBD1 aligns across 9 bases. This CDR3 reads CASSEQGAGVVETQYF. The CDR3 nucleotides read TGTGCCAGCAGCGAACAGGGGGCGGGGGTTGTAGAGACCCAGTACTTC.